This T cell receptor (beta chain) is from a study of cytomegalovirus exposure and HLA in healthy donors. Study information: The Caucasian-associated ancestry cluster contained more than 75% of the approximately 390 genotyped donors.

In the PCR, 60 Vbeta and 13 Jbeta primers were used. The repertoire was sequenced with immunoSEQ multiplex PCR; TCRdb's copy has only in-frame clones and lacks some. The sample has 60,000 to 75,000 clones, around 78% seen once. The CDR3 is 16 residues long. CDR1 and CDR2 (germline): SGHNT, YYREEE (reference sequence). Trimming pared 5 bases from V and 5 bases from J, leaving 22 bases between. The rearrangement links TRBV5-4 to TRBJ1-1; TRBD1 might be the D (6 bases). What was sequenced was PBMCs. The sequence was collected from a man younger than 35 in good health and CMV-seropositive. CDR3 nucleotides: TGTGCCAGCAGGCGGGCTGGGGGACACGGGCGGACTGAAGCTTTCTTT. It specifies CASRRAGGHGRTEAFF.